These 22 T cell receptor beta chains came from one sample sequenced in a study of cytomegalovirus exposure and HLA in healthy donors. TCRdb's table, derived via immunoSEQ multiplex PCR, lists solely in-frame clones and lacks some. The sample carries about 120,000 clones, about 88% recorded once. Sequenced sample: PBMCs. Every receptor here comes from a man aged 18 to 30 in good health and CMV-seropositive.

This rearrangement joins TRBV4-1 to TRBJ2-7; D possibly corresponds to TRBD1 (6 bases). The CDR3 runs to 17 residues. Germline V gives CDR1 MGHRA, CDR2 YSYEKL. Trimming shortened V by 4 bases and J by 0 bases, and 19 bases separated the two germline ends. CDR3 sequence reads: CASSLKLTGLISYEQYF. In DNA form, the CDR3 reads TGCGCCAGCAGCCTTAAGCTGACAGGTCTTATCTCCTACGAGCAGTACTTC.

This chain connects TRBV19 to TRBJ1-5; TRBD1 is a possible D gene (5 bases). The CDR3 runs to 17 residues. Trimming pared 1 base from V and 3 bases from J, leaving 16 bases between. CDR1 and CDR2 (germline): LNHDA, SQIVND (reference sequence). CDR3 protein: CASSIGIGGAANQPQHF. DNA of the CDR3: TGTGCCAGTAGTATAGGAATAGGAGGGGCGGCCAATCAGCCCCAGCATTTT.

The gene calls are TRBV7-9 and TRBJ2-7; 7 bases match TRBD1. The CDR3 loop spans 14 amino acids. Per germline, CDR1 SEHNR and CDR2 FQNEAQ (reference sequence). The trim removed 2 bases at V and 4 bases at J, leaving 5 bases unmatched. Here the CDR3 reads CASSLTGVMYEQYF. The CDR3, as DNA: TGTGCCAGCAGCTTAACAGGGGTCATGTACGAGCAGTACTTC.

This chain uses TRBV11-2 with TRBJ2-5; 11 nucleotides line up with TRBD1. This CDR3 contains 15 residues. Germline V gene sequence: CDR1 SGHAT, CDR2 FQNNGV. V shed 3 bases, J shed 5 bases, and the junction held 5 bases outside the gene matches. CDR3 sequence: CASSFGQGALETQYF. CDR3 in DNA: TGTGCCAGCAGCTTTGGACAGGGGGCGCTTGAGACCCAGTACTTC.

The chain links TRBV30 to TRBJ1-1; D unresolved. The CDR3 spans 12 residues. The germline V and J ends were trimmed by 3 bases and 10 bases, with 15 bases remaining between them. Germline V lookup: CDR1 GTSNPN, CDR2 SVGIG (reference sequence). The CDR3 DNA reads TGTGCCTGGAGCTCCCCCCCGAGCGGAGCTTTCTTT. It translates to CAWSSPPSGAFF.

CDR3 sequence (DNA): TGCGCCAGCAGCTTGGCCCCCTTTCGACTAGCGGGGGGGACTAATACGCAGTATTTT. Residues: CASSLAPFRLAGGTNTQYF. V usage is TRBV5-1 and J usage is TRBJ2-3; 14 nucleotides line up with TRBD2. CDR1 SGHRS and CDR2 YFSETQ come from the germline V gene. The CDR3 covers 19 residues. The V and J ends lost 0 bases and 7 bases, in that order; junction bases with no gene match: 13.

The rearrangement links TRBV27 to TRBJ2-5, with D uncertain. V was clipped by 4 bases and J by 5 bases, with 11 bases between them. This CDR3 is built from 13 residues. Germline CDR1 and CDR2: MNHEY and SMNVEV (reference sequence). The CDR3 reads CASSSYWAETQYF. CDR3 DNA: TGTGCCAGCAGTTCTTATTGGGCGGAGACCCAGTACTTC.

This chain links TRBV11-2 with TRBJ1-3, with D unresolved. CDR1 is SGHAT, CDR2 FQNNGV, per germline. CDR3 size: 14 residues. Trimming shortened V by 4 bases and J by 4 bases, and 11 bases separated the two germline ends. CDR3 protein: CASSSDIDGNTIYF. The CDR3 bases are TGTGCCAGCAGCTCCGACATAGACGGAAACACCATATATTTT.

The chain employs TRBV11-2 and TRBJ1-6, with TRBD1 identical over 12 bases. Germline V CDR1 and CDR2: SGHAT, FQNNGV. With V trimmed by 5 bases and J by 5 bases, 1 base remained unmatched. CDR3 size: 15 residues. The CDR3 DNA sequence: TGTGCCAGCAGCCGGGACAGGGGGCATAATTCACCCCTCCACTTT. Residues: CASSRDRGHNSPLHF.

V and J are TRBV29-1 and TRBJ2-3; 9 bases align to TRBD2. The CDR3 sequence is 14 residues long. Looked up from germline, CDR1 is SQVTM and CDR2 is ANQGSEA. The junction had 2 bases not matched to a gene; V was cut back by 4 bases and J by 0 bases. Here the CDR3 reads CSVGTSASTDTQYF. CDR3 in DNA: TGCAGCGTTGGGACTAGCGCTAGCACAGATACGCAGTATTTT.

V usage is TRBV28 and J usage is TRBJ2-6; D gene uncertain. The germline V gene has CDR1 MDHEN and CDR2 SYDVKM. Trimming pared 3 bases from V and 4 bases from J, leaving 13 bases between. The CDR3 length is 16 residues. CDR3: CASSLAGGAGANVLTF. The DNA for the CDR3 is TGTGCCAGCAGTTTGGCCGGCGGAGCCGGGGCCAACGTCCTGACTTTC. The whole variable domain, filled in from reference TRBV28 and TRBJ2-6, reads DVKVTQSSRYLVKRTGEKVFLECVQDMDHENMFWYRQDPGLGLRLIYFSYDVKMKEKGDIPEGYSVSREKKERFSLILESASTNQTSMYLCASSLAGGAGANVLTFGAGSRLTVL.

This clone was recorded only once. This sequence joins TRBV11-2 and TRBJ1-6, with 7 positions matching TRBD1. J gave up 4 bases and V 5 bases, and 14 bases lay outside the gene matches. CDR1 is SGHAT and CDR2 is FQNNGV in the germline V gene. The CDR3 has 18 amino acids. The CDR3 protein is CASSLGTAFDVYNSPLHF. For the CDR3, the DNA is TGTGCCAGCAGCCTCGGGACAGCTTTTGACGTTTATAATTCACCCCTCCACTTT. The full variable domain, completed using reference TRBV11-2 and TRBJ1-6, is EAGVAQSPRYKIIEKRQSVAFWCNPISGHATLYWYQQILGQGPKLLIQFQNNGVVDDSQLPKDRFSAERLKGVDSTLKIQPAKLEDSAVYLCASSLGTAFDVYNSPLHFGNGTRLTVT.

The V and J genes are TRBV9 and TRBJ1-3; D gene uncertain. From germline, CDR1 is SGDLS and CDR2 YYNGEE. The V end was cut by 2 bases, the J end by 2 bases, with 17 bases between. The CDR3 has 17 amino acids. The chain's CDR3 is CASSVRPAEFAGNTIYF. CDR3 nucleotide sequence: TGTGCCAGCAGCGTTAGGCCTGCGGAATTCGCTGGAAACACCATATATTTT.

The chain combines TRBV9 with TRBJ2-1, with a possible D match to TRBD2 (5 bases). CDR1 SGDLS and CDR2 YYNGEE come from the germline V gene. Trimming stripped 1 base from V and 5 bases from J, with 13 bases between. This CDR3 contains 15 residues. The CDR3 loop reads CASSVSGSGNNEQFF. CDR3 nucleotide sequence: TGTGCCAGCAGCGTAAGCGGCAGCGGAAACAATGAGCAGTTCTTC.

This clone was counted once. The rearrangement joins TRBV5-3 to TRBJ1-6; 7 bases map to TRBD1. TRBV5-3 is an ORF for which the function is uncertain. The CDR3 length is 15 residues. V trimming: 2 bases; J trimming: 7 bases; junction bases outside the gene matches: 6. The CDR3 DNA reads TGTGCCAGAAGCTTTACAGGGGCTATCAATTCACCCCTCCACTTT. It encodes CARSFTGAINSPLHF.

This chain joins TRBV27 and TRBJ2-5; 11 bases align to TRBD2. Unmatched junction bases numbered 1, after V lost 2 bases and J lost 2 bases. CDR3 length: 15 amino acids. Germline V gene lookup returns CDR1 MNHEY and CDR2 SMNVEV (reference sequence). The CDR3 bases are TGTGCCAGCAGTTTAATAGCGGGGGGGCAAGAGACCCAGTACTTC. This sequence encodes CASSLIAGGQETQYF.

This chain connects TRBV7-6 to TRBJ1-2; 10 nucleotides match TRBD1. Germline CDR1 is SGHVS and CDR2 is FNYEAQ. J lost 6 bases, V lost 5 bases, and 3 bases had no gene match. The CDR3 is 13 amino acids. The CDR3 bases are TGTGCCAGCAGCCCGGGACAGGGGAATGGCTACACCTTC. Protein sequence: CASSPGQGNGYTF.

Notes on this clone: At one of its ends the junction is not consistent with the germline gene, which may arise from a read error. The chain recombines TRBV25-1 with TRBJ1-4, with 7 bases identical to TRBD1. Germline values: CDR1 MGHDK, CDR2 SYGVNS. The CDR3 consists of 16 residues. The CDR3 DNA is TGTGCCAGCAGTGAAGGAGGGACAGCAGGACCTGAAGAACTGTTTTTT. Its translation is CASSEGGTAGPEELFF.

The J gene is TRBJ1-4, the V gene TRBV7-2; a possible D gene is TRBD1 (5 bases). The CDR3 has 19 residues. Trimming stripped 1 base from V and 0 bases from J, with 18 bases between. The germline CDR1 and CDR2 sequences are SGHTA and FQGNSA. The CDR3 here is CASSLVLSGTSATNEKLFF. CDR3 in DNA: TGTGCCAGCAGCTTAGTTCTTAGTGGGACTTCGGCAACTAATGAAAAACTGTTTTTT.

The chain combines TRBV27 with TRBJ2-4; 8 nucleotides agree with TRBD1. Germline V gene data show CDR1 as MNHEY and CDR2 as SMNVEV (reference sequence). V lost 8 bases to trimming and J lost 0 bases; unmatched junction nucleotides: 12. The CDR3 has 17 amino acids. The CDR3: CASPKTGDLLAKNIQYF. Here the CDR3 DNA reads TGTGCCAGCCCCAAGACAGGGGATTTACTAGCCAAAAACATTCAGTACTTC.

V and J are TRBV2 and TRBJ2-7, with TRBD1 matching 11 bases. Germline CDR1 reads SNHLY; CDR2 reads FYNNEI. The CDR3 extends over 17 amino acids. The V segment lost 3 bases and the J segment 5 bases; nucleotides outside the gene matches: 12. The CDR3 coding sequence is TGTGCCAGCAGTGACCTTTCTTTCGGGACAGGGGGTCACGAGCAGTACTTC. It is translated as CASSDLSFGTGGHEQYF.

Remarks on this clone: Other DNA sequences from this sample encode an identical CDR3 as well. CDR3 bases: TGCAGCGTTGGACAGGACTATGGCTACACCTTC. It is translated as CSVGQDYGYTF. The chain couples TRBV29-1 to TRBJ1-2; tentatively, D is TRBD1 (6 bases). CDR1 is SQVTM, CDR2 ANQGSEA, per germline. The CDR3 contains 11 residues. V was cut by 4 bases and J by 3 bases, with 6 bases left in between.